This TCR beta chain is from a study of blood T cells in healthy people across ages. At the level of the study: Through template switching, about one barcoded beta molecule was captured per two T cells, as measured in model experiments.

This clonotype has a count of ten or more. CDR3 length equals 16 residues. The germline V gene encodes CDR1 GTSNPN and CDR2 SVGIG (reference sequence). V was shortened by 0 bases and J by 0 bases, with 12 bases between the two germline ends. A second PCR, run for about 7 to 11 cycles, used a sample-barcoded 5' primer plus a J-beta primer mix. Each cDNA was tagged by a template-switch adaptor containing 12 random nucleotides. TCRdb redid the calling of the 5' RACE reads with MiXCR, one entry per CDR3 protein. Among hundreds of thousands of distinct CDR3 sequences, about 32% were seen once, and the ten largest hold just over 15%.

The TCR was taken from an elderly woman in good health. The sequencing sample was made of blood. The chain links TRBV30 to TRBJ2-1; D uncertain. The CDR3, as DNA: TGTGCCTGGAGTGTACCCATCCTCAGCTCCTACAATGAGCAGTTCTTC. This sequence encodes CAWSVPILSSYNEQFF.